The rows below give T cell receptor beta chains drawn from one sample of a study of T cells after posttransplantation cyclophosphamide. The assay was immunoSEQ multiplex PCR, and TCRdb's table has in-frame clones only and misses some. This table holds fewer than 25,000 clones, about nine tenths found once. The sequenced sample was PBMCs, obtained after allogeneic stem cell transplant with posttransplant cyclophosphamide. These TCRs come from a female patient aged 30-39 years who received an allogeneic stem cell transplant from an unrelated donor, was CMV-positive, and had no GVHD. The graft donor may have given rise to some T cells. CDR3s include the opening cysteine and the closing phenylalanine or tryptophan. D genes are given only for firm matches. Expanded clones get a size class; other rows say once, few or many, or leave the size out.

abundance	v_gene	j_gene	d_gene	CDR3aa	CDR3nt
NA	TRBV7-9	TRBJ1-1	NA	CASSLRGNTEAFF	TGTGCCAGCAGCTTAAGAGGGAACACTGAAGCTTTCTTT
NA	TRBV7-9	TRBJ1-1	NA	CASSFGQGGAEAFF	TGTGCCAGCAGCTTTGGCCAGGGTGGCGCTGAAGCTTTCTTT
NA	TRBV21-1	TRBJ1-2	NA	CASSRNRVSHGYTF	TGTGCCAGCAGCAGAAACAGGGTATCCCATGGCTACACCTTC
few	TRBV2	TRBJ1-5	NA	CASTEAGFQPQHF	TGTGCCAGCACTGAGGCGGGGTTTCAGCCCCAGCATTTT
NA	TRBV6-5	TRBJ2-7	TRBD1	CASSEQGASNEQYF	TGTGCCAGCAGCGAACAGGGGGCATCGAACGAGCAGTACTTC
NA	TRBV5-6	TRBJ2-1	NA	CASSLVSGEQFF	TGTGCCAGCAGCTTGGTCAGCGGTGAGCAGTTCTTC
NA	TRBV7-9	TRBJ1-2	NA	CASSLPLANYGYTF	TGTGCCAGCAGCTTGCCCCTAGCTAACTATGGCTACACCTTC
NA	TRBV6-5	TRBJ2-4	TRBD2	CASSWGGVKNIQYF	TGTGCCAGCAGCTGGGGGGGGGTCAAAAACATTCAGTACTTC
NA	TRBV27	TRBJ1-5	NA	CASSRQGPNQPQHF	TGTGCCAGCAGCCGCCAGGGGCCTAATCAGCCCCAGCATTTT
NA	TRBV6-1	TRBJ1-1	NA	CASSEDKGPNTEEAFF	TGTGCCAGCAGTGAAGATAAGGGGCCGAACACTGAGGAAGCTTTCTTT
NA	TRBV7-8	TRBJ2-7	NA	CASTQTRGSSYEQYF	TGTGCCAGCACCCAAACCCGGGGTTCCTCCTACGAGCAGTACTTC
NA	TRBV12-5	TRBJ2-5	NA	CASGLGKRTEETQYF	TGTGCTAGTGGTTTGGGAAAGCGGACAGAAGAGACCCAGTACTTC
NA	TRBV19	TRBJ2-2	NA	CATGDSFSGELFF	TGTGCCACGGGGGACAGCTTTTCCGGGGAGCTGTTTTTT
once	TRBV7-9	TRBJ2-1	NA	CASSLGGYYNEQFF	TGTGCCAGCAGCTTAGGGGGCTACTACAATGAGCAGTTCTTC
once	TRBV21-1	TRBJ1-5	NA	CAASGQGRNQPQHF	TGTGCCGCGTCGGGACAGGGGCGCAATCAGCCCCAGCATTTT
NA	TRBV10-3	TRBJ1-2	TRBD1	CAISESTGGAMDYGYTF	TGTGCCATCAGTGAGTCGACAGGGGGCGCGATGGACTATGGCTACACCTTC
few	TRBV5-1	TRBJ1-1	TRBD1	CASSPRTGGHTEAFF	TGCGCCAGCAGCCCGAGGACAGGAGGACACACTGAAGCTTTCTTT
NA	TRBV14	TRBJ2-7	NA	CASSQGFGRGKYF	TGTGCCAGCAGCCAAGGTTTCGGTCGGGGGAAGTACTTC
NA	TRBV7-2	TRBJ1-1	TRBD1	CASSFGTDTEAFF	TGTGCCAGCAGCTTCGGGACAGACACTGAAGCTTTCTTT
NA	TRBV27	TRBJ2-3	NA	CASSTLAGGLRDTQYF	TGTGCCAGCAGCACCCTTGCAGGGGGACTGAGGGATACGCAGTATTTT
NA	TRBV4-1	TRBJ1-2	TRBD1	CASSPGTGPNYGYTF	TGCGCCAGCAGCCCCGGGACAGGGCCCAACTATGGCTACACCTTC
NA	TRBV11-1	TRBJ2-5	TRBD2	CASSIGGAEDETQYF	TGTGCCAGCAGCATCGGGGGGGCCGAGGATGAGACCCAGTACTTC
NA	TRBV2	TRBJ2-5	NA	CASSGGAGAQETQYF	TGTGCCAGCAGTGGGGGGGCGGGGGCGCAAGAGACCCAGTACTTC
NA	TRBV5-5	TRBJ2-3	TRBD1	CASSGTVEYGTDTQYF	TGTGCCAGCAGCGGGACAGTTGAATATGGCACAGATACGCAGTATTTT
once	TRBV30	TRBJ1-6	NA	CAWSPGMSSRSPLHF	TGTGCCTGGAGTCCGGGGATGTCTTCGCGTTCACCCCTCCACTTT
NA	TRBV5-1	TRBJ2-1	NA	CASTYPRSNNEQFF	TGCGCCAGCACCTACCCGCGGTCCAACAATGAGCAGTTCTTC
NA	TRBV5-1	TRBJ1-6	NA	CASSLARGYSPLHF	TGCGCCAGCAGCTTGGCCAGGGGTTATTCACCCCTCCACTTT
NA	TRBV6-5	TRBJ2-5	NA	CASTPRQQETQYF	TGTGCCAGCACTCCAAGACAGCAAGAGACCCAGTACTTC
NA	TRBV29-1	TRBJ1-4	NA	CSVGALGREKLFF	TGCAGCGTGGGGGCCCTGGGGCGAGAAAAACTGTTTTTT
once	TRBV6-5	TRBJ2-7	TRBD2	CASSLAGGSSYEQYF	TGTGCCAGCAGTTTAGCGGGGGGCTCCTCCTACGAGCAGTACTTC
NA	TRBV30	TRBJ1-1	NA	CAWTLDTEAFF	TGTGCCTGGACCCTCGACACTGAAGCTTTCTTT
NA	TRBV28	TRBJ1-5	NA	CASSFHTSRGNRPQHF	TGTGCCAGCAGTTTTCATACTTCTAGAGGGAATCGGCCCCAGCATTTT
NA	TRBV9	TRBJ2-5	TRBD2	CASSVFVGGASKETQYF	TGTGCCAGCAGCGTCTTTGTCGGGGGGGCGTCCAAAGAGACCCAGTACTTC
NA	TRBV7-3	TRBJ2-1	NA	CASSSPAGPIDEQFF	TGTGCCAGCAGCTCCCCGGCAGGGCCGATCGATGAGCAGTTCTTC
NA	TRBV27	TRBJ2-3	NA	CASSLRSPGDTQYF	TGTGCCAGCAGTTTGCGCTCTCCCGGGGATACGCAGTATTTT
NA	TRBV2	TRBJ2-3	TRBD1	CASSNRGGTDTQYF	TGTGCCAGCAGTAACAGGGGCGGCACAGATACGCAGTATTTT
NA	TRBV5-1	TRBJ2-1	NA	CASSLGGQVREQFF	TGCGCCAGCAGCTTGGGGGGGCAGGTTCGGGAGCAGTTCTTC
NA	TRBV18	TRBJ1-1	NA	CASSPRGGENTEAFF	TGTGCCAGCTCACCACGAGGGGGGGAGAACACTGAAGCTTTCTTT
NA	TRBV19	TRBJ1-5	TRBD1	CASKTGQGGNQPQHF	TGTGCCTCAAAGACCGGACAGGGAGGCAATCAGCCCCAGCATTTT
NA	TRBV19	TRBJ2-5	TRBD2	CASSPPGRGGRETQYF	TGTGCCAGTAGTCCCCCTGGGCGGGGGGGCCGAGAGACCCAGTACTTC
NA	TRBV10-2	TRBJ1-1	NA	CASREEGAGWAEAFF	TGCGCCAGCAGGGAGGAGGGAGCTGGGTGGGCTGAAGCTTTCTTT
NA	TRBV27	TRBJ1-5	NA	CASSFVGASNQPQHF	TGTGCCAGCAGTTTCGTGGGGGCGAGCAATCAGCCCCAGCATTTT
NA	TRBV7-9	TRBJ1-6	TRBD1	CASSPTGTENSPLHF	TGTGCCAGCAGCCCGACCGGGACAGAAAATTCACCCCTCCACTTT
NA	TRBV19	TRBJ2-3	NA	CASSRGNGGDTQYF	TGTGCCAGTAGTAGGGGCAACGGGGGAGATACGCAGTATTTT
once	TRBV19	TRBJ1-1	TRBD1	CASSLTGGGTEAFF	TGTGCCAGTAGCCTGACAGGGGGCGGGACTGAAGCTTTCTTT
NA	TRBV9	TRBJ2-3	NA	CASSVEGEGTDTQYF	TGTGCCAGCAGCGTAGAAGGGGAAGGCACAGATACGCAGTATTTT
NA	TRBV27	TRBJ2-7	NA	CASSADRSRYSYEQYF	TGTGCCAGCAGCGCAGACAGGTCCCGATATTCCTACGAGCAGTACTTC
NA	TRBV5-4	TRBJ2-5	TRBD2	CASSELAGGRETQYF	TGTGCCAGCAGCGAATTAGCGGGGGGCCGGGAGACCCAGTACTTC
NA	TRBV5-4	TRBJ2-7	TRBD2	CASSLEPSGVTYEQYF	TGTGCCAGCAGCTTGGAACCTAGCGGGGTCACCTACGAGCAGTACTTC
NA	TRBV6-5	TRBJ2-5	TRBD1	CASERTGGETQYF	TGTGCCAGCGAGCGGACAGGGGGGGAGACCCAGTACTTC
NA	TRBV7-2	TRBJ1-2	NA	CASSYPSGGNYGYTF	TGTGCCAGCAGCTACCCCTCTGGAGGGAACTATGGCTACACCTTC
NA	TRBV7-8	TRBJ2-1	TRBD2	CASSSLRLAGHEQFF	TGTGCCAGCAGCTCCTTACGGCTAGCGGGGCATGAGCAGTTCTTC
NA	TRBV30	TRBJ1-4	TRBD1	CAWSRGIGTGEFATNEKLFF	TGTGCCTGGAGCAGAGGGATCGGGACAGGGGAATTTGCAACTAATGAAAAACTGTTTTTT
few	TRBV2	TRBJ1-4	NA	CATTKETGRGEKLFF	TGTGCCACAACGAAAGAAACCGGGCGGGGTGAAAAACTGTTTTTT
NA	TRBV7-9	TRBJ1-2	NA	CASSLAASDYGYTF	TGTGCCAGCAGCTTAGCAGCGTCAGACTATGGCTACACCTTC